A selection of T cell receptor beta chains follows, all from one sample in a study of blood T cell repertoires in COVID-19. Sequencing used immunoSEQ multiplex PCR; TCRdb keeps in-frame clones, though not all of them. Among 130,000 to 150,000 clones listed, approximately 87% were seen once. Sequencing used peripheral blood. The receptor set was obtained from a woman aged 35 to 49 with acute or convalescent COVID-19. Each CDR3 is given with its conserved first and last residue. D genes are given only for firm matches.

d_call,j_call,cdr3_length,v_call,cdr3_nt,cdr3_aa
NA,TRBJ1-2,15,TRBV4-3,TGCGCCAGCAGCCAAGGGTTTTTATCGGGCTATGGCTACACCTTC,CASSQGFLSGYGYTF
NA,TRBJ2-7,15,TRBV27,TGTGCCAGCAGTTTAGACCCACAGGGTGCCTACGAGCAGTACTTC,CASSLDPQGAYEQYF
TRBD1,TRBJ1-3,15,TRBV30,TGTGCCTCCTCCGCACTACAGGGGGCTGGAAACACCATATATTTT,CASSALQGAGNTIYF
TRBD2,TRBJ2-2,17,TRBV7-8,TGTGCCAGCAGCTCTAGCGGGGGGGCCATGAACACCGGGGAGCTGTTTTTT,CASSSSGGAMNTGELFF
NA,TRBJ2-1,17,TRBV28,TGTGCCAGCAGTCCCCTGACGGGAGTTGTTTATTACAATGAGCAGTTCTTC,CASSPLTGVVYYNEQFF
NA,TRBJ2-3,15,TRBV30,TGTGCCTGGAGTGGAGGCGGGGGCCTGGGGGATACGCAGTATTTT,CAWSGGGGLGDTQYF
NA,TRBJ1-3,15,TRBV5-1,TGCGCCAGCAGCTTCCGGGGGGATGCTGGAAACACCATATATTTT,CASSFRGDAGNTIYF
TRBD2,TRBJ2-7,14,TRBV2,TGTGCCAGTGGACTAGCGGGAGGGGCCTACGAGCAGTACTTC,CASGLAGGAYEQYF
NA,TRBJ2-5,13,TRBV10-1,TGCGCCAGCCCGCCGTCGGTCGATGAGACCCAGTACTTC,CASPPSVDETQYF
NA,TRBJ2-3,13,TRBV11-2,TGTGCCAGCAGCCCCCGGACTACAGATACGCAGTATTTT,CASSPRTTDTQYF